This T cell receptor beta chain is from a study of blood T cell repertoires in COVID-19. Study background: Sites in the United States, Italy and Spain provided acute and convalescent COVID-19 samples.

In germline, CDR1 is MDHEN, CDR2 SYDVKM. The CDR3 is made up of 14 amino acids. The V end was cut by 5 bases, the J end by 1 base, with 9 bases between. This table comes from immunoSEQ multiplex PCR, and its TCRdb copy is limited to in-frame clones, with some not included. The table records fewer than 150,000 clones, roughly 85% of them present only once. The clonotype originates from a human donor in a cohort sampled during active COVID-19. The chain couples TRBV28 to TRBJ2-4, with a weak D call TRBD1 (5 bases). Sequencing was carried out using peripheral blood. In nucleotides, the CDR3 is TGTGCCAGCAGTCTTACAGGTGCCAAAAACATTCAGTACTTC. This gives the protein CASSLTGAKNIQYF.